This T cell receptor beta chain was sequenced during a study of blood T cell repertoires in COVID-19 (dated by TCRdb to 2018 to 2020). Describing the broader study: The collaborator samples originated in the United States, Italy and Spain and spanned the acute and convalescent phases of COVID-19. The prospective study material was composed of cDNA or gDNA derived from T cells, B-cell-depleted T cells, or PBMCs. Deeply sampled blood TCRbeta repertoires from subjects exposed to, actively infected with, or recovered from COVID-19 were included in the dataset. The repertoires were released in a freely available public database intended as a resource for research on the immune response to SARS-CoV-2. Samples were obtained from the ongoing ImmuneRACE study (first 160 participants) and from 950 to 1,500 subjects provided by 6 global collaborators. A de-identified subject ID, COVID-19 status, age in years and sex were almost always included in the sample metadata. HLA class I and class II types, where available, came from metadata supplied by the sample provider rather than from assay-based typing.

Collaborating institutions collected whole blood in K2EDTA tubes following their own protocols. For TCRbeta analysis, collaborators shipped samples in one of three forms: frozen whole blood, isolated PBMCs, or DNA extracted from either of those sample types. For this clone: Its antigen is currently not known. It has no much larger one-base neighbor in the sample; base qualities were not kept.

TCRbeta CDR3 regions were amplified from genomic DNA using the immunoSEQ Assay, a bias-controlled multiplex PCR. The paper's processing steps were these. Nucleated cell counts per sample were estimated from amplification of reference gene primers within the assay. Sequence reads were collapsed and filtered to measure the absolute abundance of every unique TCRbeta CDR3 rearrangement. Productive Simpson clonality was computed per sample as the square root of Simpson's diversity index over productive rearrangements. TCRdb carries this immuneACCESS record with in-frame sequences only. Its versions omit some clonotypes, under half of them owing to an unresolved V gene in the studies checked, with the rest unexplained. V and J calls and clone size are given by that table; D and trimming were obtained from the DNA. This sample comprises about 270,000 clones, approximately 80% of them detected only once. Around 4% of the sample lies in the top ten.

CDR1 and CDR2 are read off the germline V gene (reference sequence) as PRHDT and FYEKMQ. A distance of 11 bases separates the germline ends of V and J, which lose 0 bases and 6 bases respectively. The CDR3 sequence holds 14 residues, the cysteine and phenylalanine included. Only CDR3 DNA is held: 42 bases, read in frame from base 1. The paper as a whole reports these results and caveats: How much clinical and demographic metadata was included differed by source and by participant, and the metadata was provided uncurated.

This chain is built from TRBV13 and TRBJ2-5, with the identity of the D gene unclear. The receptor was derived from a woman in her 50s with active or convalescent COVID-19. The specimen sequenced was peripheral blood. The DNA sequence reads TGTGCCAGCAGCTTAGGCCGGTCTCTCCAGACCCAGTACTTC. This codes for CASSLGRSLQTQYF.